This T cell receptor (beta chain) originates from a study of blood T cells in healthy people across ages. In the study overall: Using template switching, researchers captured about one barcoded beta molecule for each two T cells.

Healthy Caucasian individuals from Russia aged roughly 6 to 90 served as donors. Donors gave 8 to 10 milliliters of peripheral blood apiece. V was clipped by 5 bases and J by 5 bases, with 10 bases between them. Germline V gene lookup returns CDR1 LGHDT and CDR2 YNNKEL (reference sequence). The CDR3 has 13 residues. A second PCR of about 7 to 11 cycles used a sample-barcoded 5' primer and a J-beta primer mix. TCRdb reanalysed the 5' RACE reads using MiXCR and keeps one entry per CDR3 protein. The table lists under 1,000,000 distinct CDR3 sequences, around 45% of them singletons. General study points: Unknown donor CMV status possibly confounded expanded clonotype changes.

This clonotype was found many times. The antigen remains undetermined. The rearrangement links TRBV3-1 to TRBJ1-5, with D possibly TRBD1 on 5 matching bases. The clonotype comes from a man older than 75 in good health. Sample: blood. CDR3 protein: CASSEGRYQPQHF. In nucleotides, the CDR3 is TGTGCCAGCAGCGAGGGGAGGTATCAGCCCCAGCATTTT.